This passage covers 17 T cell receptor beta chains from one sample sequenced in a study of chemoradiotherapy in HPV16-positive cancers. The data were produced by immunoSEQ multiplex PCR, yet TCRdb's version contains in-frame clones alone and is incomplete. Found here are under 6,500 clones, 91% of them singletons; the top ten hold approximately 3.1%. Sequenced here: tumor tissue, sampled from a patient who underwent chemoradiotherapy. Receptors were obtained from a human donor with HPV-associated anogenital cancer.

The V call is TRBV25-1, the J call TRBJ2-7; D unresolved. The V gene's germline CDR1 is MGHDK and CDR2 SYGVNS. The CDR3 length is 11 residues. V was shortened by 3 bases and J by 7 bases, with 7 bases between the two germline ends. The CDR3 is CASSDYFEQYF. CDR3 nucleotides: TGTGCCAGCAGTGATTACTTTGAGCAGTACTTC.

The rearrangement joins TRBV19 to TRBJ2-2; 7 nucleotides align to TRBD1. The germline V gene has CDR1 LNHDA and CDR2 SQIVND (reference sequence). The CDR3 has 16 residues. V shed 3 bases and J 2 bases; nucleotides not matched to a gene: 6. Here the CDR3 reads CASSMANRGNTGELFF. For the CDR3, the DNA is TGTGCCAGTAGTATGGCAAACAGGGGAAACACCGGGGAGCTGTTTTTT.

This chain links TRBV30 with TRBJ1-5; the D is unclear. CDR1 and CDR2 from the germline V gene are GTSNPN and SVGIG (reference sequence). V shed 1 base and J shed 1 base, with 2 bases lying between them. CDR3 length: 12 residues. CDR3 bases: TGTGCCTGGAGTGGCAGCAATCAGCCCCAGCATTTT. Translating it yields CAWSGSNQPQHF. Using reference TRBV30 and TRBJ1-5 for the parts outside the CDR3, the full variable domain is SQTIHQWPATLVQPVGSPLSLECTVEGTSNPNLYWYRQAAGRGLQLLFYSVGIGQISSEVPQNLSASRPQDRQFILSSKKLLLSDSGFYLCAWSGSNQPQHFGDGTRLSIL.

This clone was seen only once. The V gene is TRBV28, the J gene TRBJ2-7; 10 positions agree with TRBD2. The germline gives CDR1 MDHEN, CDR2 SYDVKM. The CDR3 is made up of 14 amino acids. Germline trimming cut 5 bases from V and 5 bases from J; bases unmatched to any gene: 6. This CDR3 reads CASSTAGGGHEQYF. The CDR3 region has the DNA TGTGCCAGCAGTACAGCGGGAGGGGGTCACGAGCAGTACTTC.

This clone was found once. CDR3 bases: TGTGCCAGCGCAGGGGACCAATCCTACGAGCAGTACTTC. Amino acids: CASAGDQSYEQYF. V and J are TRBV2 and TRBJ2-7, with a tentative D call TRBD1 (6 bases). The CDR3 covers 13 residues. The V end was cut by 8 bases, the J end by 1 base, with 12 bases between. The germline V gene encodes CDR1 SNHLY and CDR2 FYNNEI. Looking up the rest from reference TRBV2 and TRBJ2-7 gives the full variable domain: EPEVTQTPSHQVTQMGQEVILRCVPISNHLYFYWYRQILGQKVEFLVSFYNNEISEKSEIFDDQFSVERPDGSNFTLKIRSTKLEDSAMYFCASAGDQSYEQYFGPGTRLTVT.

V is TRBV9 and J is TRBJ2-7, with D perhaps TRBD1 (6 bases). The V end lost 0 bases, the J end lost 4 bases, and 17 bases lay between the germline ends. The CDR3 sequence is 16 residues long. CDR1 SGDLS and CDR2 YYNGEE come from the germline V gene. CDR3 region: CASSVGLGGEGYEQYF. The CDR3 DNA follows: TGTGCCAGCAGCGTAGGGCTAGGGGGTGAAGGGTACGAGCAGTACTTC.

The chain combines TRBV7-2 with TRBJ1-4; no definite D call. Germline CDR1 reads SGHTA; CDR2 reads FQGNSA. V was trimmed by 5 bases and J by 4 bases, leaving 14 bases between them. The CDR3 runs to 15 residues. CDR3 protein: CASSANRRGNEKLFF. CDR3 DNA sequence: TGTGCCAGCAGCGCCAATAGACGGGGTAATGAAAAACTGTTTTTT.

This clone was seen once. This chain uses TRBV9 with TRBJ2-6; 10 nucleotides match TRBD1. CDR3 size: 17 residues. V shed 4 bases, J shed 0 bases, and the junction held 4 bases outside the gene matches. The germline V gene encodes CDR1 SGDLS and CDR2 YYNGEE. CDR3 DNA sequence: TGTGCCAGCAGCACCAGGACAGGGGGCTCTGGGGCCAACGTCCTGACTTTC. Translating gives CASSTRTGGSGANVLTF.

The chain couples TRBV6-5 to TRBJ1-3, with D unresolved. Looked up from germline, CDR1 is MNHEY and CDR2 is SVGAGI. There are 14 residues in the CDR3. The V gene lost 6 bases and the J gene lost 3 bases, with 12 bases spanning the gap. The CDR3 DNA reads as TGTGCCAGCAGCCTCCTCAGCATTGGAAACACCATATATTTT. It translates to CASSLLSIGNTIYF.

The chain is built from TRBV10-3 and TRBJ2-7, with 10 bases fitting TRBD1. Trimming cost V 5 bases and J 2 bases; bases outside gene matches: 9. The length of the CDR3 is 16 residues. The germline V gene has CDR1 ENHRY and CDR2 SYGVKD. For the CDR3, the DNA is TGTGCCATCAGTCCCGGTACCGGGACAGGGGCCTACGAGCAGTACTTC. It specifies CAISPGTGTGAYEQYF.

V usage is TRBV19 and J usage is TRBJ1-5; D uncertain. The CDR3 loop spans 15 amino acids. Germline assignment: CDR1 LNHDA and CDR2 SQIVND (reference sequence). V was shortened by 4 bases and J by 0 bases, with 10 bases between the two germline ends. The CDR3 region is CASSTPYFSNQPQHF. CDR3 sequence (DNA): TGTGCCAGTAGTACCCCTTATTTTAGCAATCAGCCCCAGCATTTT.

The CDR3 spells CASSLAPADTDTQYF. CDR3 nucleotide sequence: TGCGCCAGCAGCTTGGCCCCGGCAGACACAGATACGCAGTATTTT. The chain couples TRBV5-1 to TRBJ2-3; no clear D gene. The germline V gene encodes CDR1 SGHRS and CDR2 YFSETQ. CDR3 length equals 15 residues. Trimming stripped 0 bases from V and 2 bases from J, with 10 bases between.

J is TRBJ1-6 and V is TRBV6-5, with TRBD1 matching 7 bases. The CDR3 is 14 residues long. From germline, CDR1 is MNHEY and CDR2 SVGAGI. V was pared by 5 bases and J by 7 bases, with 5 bases of the junction left unmatched. The DNA for the CDR3 is TGTGCCAGCAGTCAACAGGGGTTGAATTCACCCCTCCACTTT. Amino acids: CASSQQGLNSPLHF.

The chain recombines TRBV19 with TRBJ1-2; perhaps TRBD1 as D (6 bases). The germline V and J ends were trimmed by 6 bases and 7 bases, with 21 bases remaining between them. The CDR3 is 15 residues long. CDR1 LNHDA and CDR2 SQIVND come from the germline V gene (reference sequence). CDR3 residues: CASRPPGGHVFGYTF. CDR3 coding DNA: TGTGCCAGTAGACCCCCGGGGGGACATGTATTTGGCTACACCTTC.

The chain links TRBV18 to TRBJ1-1; no clear D gene. Per germline, CDR1 KGHSH and CDR2 LQKENI. The CDR3 is 14 amino acids. V lost 6 bases, J lost 2 bases, and 13 bases lay in between. As DNA, the CDR3 is TGTGCCAGCTCGCGGGTCCCTCCCAACACTGAAGCTTTCTTT. It translates to CASSRVPPNTEAFF.

The rearrangement links TRBV4-3 to TRBJ1-5, with D unclear. The CDR3 is 13 residues long. The germline gives CDR1 LGHNA, CDR2 YSLEER. V was shortened by 3 bases and J by 5 bases, with 8 bases between the two germline ends. The CDR3 loop is CASSQDLDQPQHF. The CDR3 region has the DNA TGCGCCAGCAGCCAGGATCTCGATCAGCCCCAGCATTTT.

The rearrangement links TRBV7-2 to TRBJ1-2; the D is unclear. The CDR3 is 13 amino acids. Deletions cut 5 bases from V and 8 bases from J, with 15 bases between. CDR1 and CDR2 (germline): SGHTA, FQGNSA. CDR3 loop: CASSHSAGLGYTF. The CDR3 nucleotides read TGTGCCAGCAGCCATTCCGCAGGTTTAGGCTACACCTTC.